These 7 T cell receptor beta chains came from one sample sequenced in a study of T cell repertoires in cytomegalovirus infection. TCRdb reprocessed the reads with MiXCR, giving one entry per CDR3 protein. Here the sample spans fewer than 550,000 distinct CDR3 sequences, roughly 10% being singletons. Input material: PBMCs. These receptors were taken from a human donor in good health (CMV status not recorded). Some clones in this sample may be carry-over from other donors' samples.

This clonotype was found a few times. The V and J genes are TRBV12-3 or TRBV12-4 and TRBJ1-1; maybe TRBD1 (6 bases). The V gene lost 3 bases and the J gene lost 3 bases, with 11 bases spanning the gap. The CDR3 is 14 residues long. CDR3 region: CASSLQGRYTEAFF. DNA for the CDR3: TGTGCCAGCAGTTTGCAGGGGCGTTACACTGAAGCTTTCTTT.

Remarks on this clonotype: A much larger clone differs from this one at a single base, so this may be a read error. DNA of the CDR3: TGTGCCGGTAGTATAAACCGCCTCGACGGTAGCAATCAGCCCCAGCATTTT. It is translated as CAGSINRLDGSNQPQHF. The rearrangement links TRBV19 to TRBJ1-5; no definite D call. This CDR3 contains 17 residues. Germline CDR1 and CDR2: LNHDA and SQIVND (reference sequence).

Many counts were recorded for this clonotype. The rearrangement links TRBV5-4 to TRBJ1-4; 8 bases line up with TRBD1. Per germline, CDR1 SGHNT and CDR2 YYREEE (reference sequence). This CDR3 spans 19 amino acids. V lost 0 bases and J lost 3; bases outside the gene matches: 13. CDR3 in amino acids: CASSLESQGARVANEKLFF. CDR3 bases: TGTGCCAGCAGCTTGGAGTCGCAGGGGGCGCGAGTTGCTAATGAAAAACTGTTTTTT. The full variable domain, in which reference TRBV5-4 and TRBJ1-4 provide the parts outside the CDR3, is ETGVTQSPTHLIKTRGQQVTLRCSSQSGHNTVSWYQQALGQGPQFIFQYYREEENGRGNFPPRFSGLQFPNYSSELNVNALELDDSALYLCASSLESQGARVANEKLFFGSGTQLSVL.

This clonotype was counted many times. The V and J genes are TRBV11-2 and TRBJ2-5, with 10 bases matching TRBD2. Germline-derived CDR1 and CDR2 are SGHAT and FQNNGV. The junction had 3 bases not matched to a gene; V was cut back by 4 bases and J by 4 bases. The CDR3 has 14 residues. Here the CDR3 reads CASSSRTSGETQYF. DNA for the CDR3: TGTGCCAGCAGCTCGCGGACTAGCGGAGAGACCCAGTACTTC.

This clonotype was found many times. DNA for the CDR3: TGTGCCATCAGTGAGAGCGGGGGGGCAGGAAATGAGCAGTTCTTC. It is translated as CAISESGGAGNEQFF. The J gene is TRBJ2-1, the V gene TRBV10-3; TRBD2 aligns across 10 bases. This CDR3 has 15 amino acids. Germline assignment: CDR1 ENHRY and CDR2 SYGVKD. The trim removed 2 bases at V and 7 bases at J, leaving 5 bases unmatched.

This clonotype was detected ten times or more. The J gene is TRBJ1-5, the V gene TRBV10-3; 8 bases are a match to TRBD1. Per germline, CDR1 ENHRY and CDR2 SYGVKD. After removal of 6 bases from V and 5 bases from J, the junction contained 3 bases not matched to a gene. The CDR3 sequence is 13 residues long. The CDR3 here is CAIRDREDQPQHF. DNA of the CDR3: TGTGCCATCAGGGACAGGGAAGATCAGCCCCAGCATTTT.

This clonotype was counted ten times or more. The rearrangement links TRBV7-8 to TRBJ1-3; D possibly corresponds to TRBD1 (5 bases). The length of the CDR3 is 15 residues. Germline CDR1 is SGHVS and CDR2 is FQNEAQ. Deletions cut 0 bases from V and 2 bases from J, with 8 bases between. The CDR3 coding sequence is TGTGCCAGCAGCTTAGCAGGGACTGCTGGAAACACCATATATTTT. This sequence encodes CASSLAGTAGNTIYF.